The sequence of this T cell receptor (beta chain) was determined in a study of CD8+ T cells in alopecia areata. Study-wide background: Among treated patients, severity was scored by affected scalp area percentage.

V was trimmed by 1 base and J by 8 bases, leaving 17 bases between them. Germline V CDR1 and CDR2: LNHDA, SQIVND (reference sequence). This CDR3 comprises 15 residues. The table lists this clone with a few counts. Its cognate antigen is unknown. Isolated RNA was reverse transcribed into cDNA used as the sequencing template. Data came from immunoSEQ multiplex PCR; TCRdb stores just in-frame clones and leaves some out. This sample has 170,000 or so clones; 40% to 65% occur once, and the top ten carry about 10%. Findings of the study overall: Under tofacitinib, numerous expanded lesional clonotypes remained detectable in scalp and blood.

Treatment noted: oral pan-JAK inhibitor, 5-10 mg twice daily. V usage is TRBV19 and J usage is TRBJ1-1, with D hard to call. The material sequenced was CD8+ T cells sorted from blood, taken at week 24, from a patient treated with tofacitinib. The TCR originated in a human donor with alopecia areata. CDR3: CASSIALTAAGEAFF. In DNA form, the CDR3 reads TGTGCCAGTAGTATAGCCCTGACGGCCGCTGGGGAAGCTTTCTTT. The complete variable domain, with remaining parts taken from reference TRBV19 and TRBJ1-1, reads DGGITQSPKYLFRKEGQNVTLSCEQNLNHDAMYWYRQDPGQGLRLIYYSQIVNDFQKGDIAEGYSVSREKKESFPLTVTSAQKNPTAFYLCASSIALTAAGEAFFGQGTRLTVV.